The 25 T cell receptor beta chains reported below all come from one sample, sequenced in a study of Ad26.COV2.S vaccination and SARS-CoV-2 variants. Treatment given: around 19 received Ad26.COV2.S at low or high dose, single or two shots; roughly five received placebo; per-sample allocation not given. Specimens were obtained on day 63 following the first vaccine or placebo injection. The method was immunoSEQ multiplex PCR; TCRdb's version includes in-frame clones alone and lacks a portion of them. This table has just under 250,000 clones, roughly 88% appearing once. The material was peripheral blood, obtained in a trial of Ad26.COV2.S vaccine versus placebo. These receptors all stem from a person between 18 and 59 years old who received the Ad26.COV2.S COVID-19 vaccine or a placebo.

The chain employs TRBV7-2 and TRBJ1-6; 12 bases fit TRBD1. The CDR3 contains 19 residues. Per germline, CDR1 SGHTA and CDR2 FQGNSA. The ends lost 5 bases at V and 6 bases at J; junction bases unmatched: 14. This CDR3 reads CASSGRITGTGGSNSPLHF. CDR3 DNA sequence: TGTGCCAGCAGCGGCCGAATTACCGGGACAGGGGGCTCTAATTCACCCCTCCACTTT.

This clone showed up just a few times. The V and J genes are TRBV5-1 and TRBJ2-1; perhaps D is TRBD1 or TRBD2 (6 bases each). In germline, CDR1 is SGHRS, CDR2 YFSETQ. Trimming took off 0 bases at V and 0 bases at J, with 10 bases between the two ends. The CDR3 extends over 16 amino acids. This chain's CDR3 is CASSLGGASSYNEQFF. CDR3 coding DNA: TGCGCCAGCAGCTTGGGGGGGGCGAGCTCCTACAATGAGCAGTTCTTC. The full variable domain, in which reference TRBV5-1 and TRBJ2-1 provide the parts outside the CDR3, is KAGVTQTPRYLIKTRGQQVTLSCSPISGHRSVSWYQQTPGQGLQFLFEYFSETQRNKGNFPGRFSGRQFSNSRSEMNVSTLELGDSALYLCASSLGGASSYNEQFFGPGTRLTVL.

This clone was counted once. This chain connects TRBV19 to TRBJ2-7; perhaps D is TRBD1 or TRBD2 (5 bases each). The CDR3 is 15 residues long. The germline V gene encodes CDR1 LNHDA and CDR2 SQIVND (reference sequence). Between the trimmed V and J ends, which lost 5 bases and 2 bases, there was a span of 16 bases. The chain's CDR3 is CASSLRRDLPYEQYF. Written as DNA, the CDR3 is TGTGCCAGTAGTTTGAGAAGGGACCTCCCCTACGAGCAGTACTTC.

This clone was recorded a few times. The chain combines TRBV9 with TRBJ2-3; D gene ambiguous. Germline lookup yields CDR1 SGDLS and CDR2 YYNGEE. The CDR3 is made up of 16 amino acids. The germline V and J ends were trimmed by 0 bases and 0 bases, with 11 bases remaining between them. DNA for the CDR3: TGTGCCAGCAGCGTAGCCCCTCCTCCTAGCACAGATACGCAGTATTTT. It specifies CASSVAPPPSTDTQYF.

The gene calls are TRBV10-3 and TRBJ2-1, with 14 bases identical to TRBD2. V lost 3 bases to trimming and J lost 2 bases; unmatched junction nucleotides: 12. The germline V gene encodes CDR1 ENHRY and CDR2 SYGVKD. The CDR3 sequence is 20 residues long. The CDR3 here is CAISEGRGLAGVGAYNEQFF. DNA of the CDR3: TGTGCCATCAGTGAAGGCAGGGGACTAGCGGGAGTTGGAGCCTACAATGAGCAGTTCTTC.

The rearrangement joins TRBV3-1 (or the pseudogene TRBV3-2) to TRBJ2-3; TRBD1 agrees at 11 bases. The CDR3 length is 16 residues. Per the germline V gene, CDR1 is LGHDT and CDR2 is YNNKEL (reference sequence). With V trimmed by 8 bases and J by 3 bases, 10 bases remained unmatched. This CDR3 reads CASAELGTGGTDTQYF. DNA of the CDR3: TGTGCCAGCGCCGAGTTGGGGACAGGGGGAACAGATACGCAGTATTTT.

The rearrangement links TRBV6-2 or TRBV6-3 to TRBJ2-5, with a tentative D call TRBD1 (6 bases). CDR1 and CDR2 from the germline V gene are MNHEY and SVGEGT. The CDR3 runs 14 residues. V was cut by 5 bases and J by 5 bases, with 15 bases left in between. CDR3 loop: CASSKTGTRETQYF. In DNA, the CDR3 is TGTGCCAGCAGTAAGACAGGTACTCGGGAGACCCAGTACTTC.

The rearrangement joins TRBV3-1 (or the pseudogene TRBV3-2) to TRBJ2-2; no clear D gene. The length of the CDR3 is 13 residues. V was cut by 4 bases and J by 3 bases, with 6 bases left in between. Germline-derived CDR1 and CDR2 are LGHDT and YNNKEL (reference sequence). DNA of the CDR3: TGTGCCAGCAGCCGGGCTGACACCGGGGAGCTGTTTTTT. Its protein product is CASSRADTGELFF.

The CDR3 reads CASSDTVGGNTIYF. The CDR3 DNA reads TGTGCCAGCAGCGACACCGTAGGCGGAAACACCATATATTTT. V gene TRBV9 combines with J gene TRBJ1-3; D remains ambiguous. The V and J ends lost 3 bases and 4 bases respectively, with 11 bases between them. The CDR3 runs 14 residues. Germline-derived CDR1 and CDR2 are SGDLS and YYNGEE.

The table lists this clone with a count of one. This chain connects TRBV6-5 to TRBJ2-5, with no clear D. CDR1 is MNHEY and CDR2 is SVGAGI in the germline V gene. The germline V and J ends were trimmed by 6 bases and 1 base, with 12 bases remaining between them. The CDR3 totals 14 residues. The DNA of the CDR3 is TGTGCCAGCAGCCTCGGTGGAGCCCAAGAGACCCAGTACTTC. It specifies CASSLGGAQETQYF.

The V call is TRBV3-1 (or the pseudogene TRBV3-2), the J call TRBJ1-1; D gene unclear. V was shortened by 2 bases and J by 1 base, with 11 bases between the two germline ends. Germline CDR1 is LGHDT and CDR2 is YNNKEL (reference sequence). The CDR3 is made up of 15 amino acids. CDR3 protein: CASSQFIMGNTEAFF. CDR3 nucleotides: TGTGCCAGCAGCCAATTTATCATGGGGAACACTGAAGCTTTCTTT.

The rearrangement uses TRBV19 and TRBJ1-3, with TRBD1 identical over 7 bases. V gave up 7 bases and J gave up 0 bases; unmatched junction bases: 3. Looked up from germline, CDR1 is LNHDA and CDR2 is SQIVND (reference sequence). There are 14 residues in the CDR3. The CDR3, as DNA: TGTGCCAGTACAGGGGGGGTCTCTGGAAACACCATATATTTT. It is translated as CASTGGVSGNTIYF.

DNA for the CDR3: TGCGCCAGCACCCGGAGGCAGGGTGAAGTACCCTACGAGCAGTACTTC. Translation: CASTRRQGEVPYEQYF. The chain has TRBV5-1 and TRBJ2-7, with D perhaps being TRBD1 or TRBD2 (5 bases each). In germline, CDR1 is SGHRS, CDR2 YFSETQ. Trimming cost V 6 bases and J 2 bases, with 21 bases left between them. The CDR3 consists of 16 residues.

The chain has TRBV21-1 and TRBJ2-1; TRBD2 is taken as the D call from the table, unchecked against the DNA. TRBV21-1 is tagged as a pseudogene. The CDR3 sequence is 18 residues long. CDR3 loop: CASSTGTSGSTAGNEQFF. The DNA of the CDR3 is TGTGCCAGCAGCACCGGGACTAGCGGGAGCACCGCGGGGAATGAGCAGTTCTTC.

The chain employs TRBV19 and TRBJ2-2, with D tentatively TRBD2 (6 bases). Between the trimmed V and J ends, which lost 6 bases and 4 bases, there was a span of 12 bases. CDR3 length equals 14 residues. CDR1 and CDR2 from the germline V gene are LNHDA and SQIVND (reference sequence). The CDR3 nucleotides are TGTGCCAGTAGAAAAGCCGGGGGCACCGGGGAGCTGTTTTTT. Translating it yields CASRKAGGTGELFF.

The J gene is TRBJ1-1, the V gene TRBV19, with unresolved D. CDR1 is LNHDA and CDR2 is SQIVND in the germline V gene (reference sequence). This CDR3 has 13 amino acids. V was pared by 6 bases and J by 1 base, with 9 bases between. CDR3 in amino acids: CASRTRANTEAFF. The CDR3 DNA reads as TGTGCCAGTAGAACAAGGGCGAACACTGAAGCTTTCTTT.

V usage is TRBV27 and J usage is TRBJ1-2; 7 bases agree with TRBD1. The J segment lost 2 bases and the V segment lost 5 bases, leaving 5 bases of the junction unmatched. The CDR3 contains 14 residues. Germline CDR1 is MNHEY and CDR2 is SMNVEV (reference sequence). CDR3 region: CASSPTGQNYGYTF. In DNA, the CDR3 is TGTGCCAGCAGTCCGACGGGACAGAACTATGGCTACACCTTC.

The chain joins TRBV28 to TRBJ1-3; TRBD1 aligns across 7 bases. The CDR3 contains 14 residues. Unmatched junction bases numbered 3, after V lost 5 bases and J lost 2 bases. Germline CDR1 reads MDHEN; CDR2 reads SYDVKM. The CDR3 region has the DNA TGTGCCAGCAGTCAGGGGGGGACTGGAAACACCATATATTTT. It yields the protein CASSQGGTGNTIYF.

This chain links TRBV28 with TRBJ2-3, with 8 bases aligning to TRBD2. V was pared by 2 bases and J by 7 bases, with 5 bases of the junction left unmatched. Germline-derived CDR1 and CDR2 are MDHEN and SYDVKM. The CDR3 consists of 14 residues. CDR3 DNA: TGTGCCAGCAGTTTAGCGGGAGGACGAAATACGCAGTATTTT. Amino acid sequence: CASSLAGGRNTQYF.

The rearrangement uses TRBV4-1 and TRBJ1-4; D is possibly TRBD1 (5 bases). This CDR3 has 15 residues. V was pared by 4 bases and J by 3 bases, with 12 bases between. CDR1 is MGHRA and CDR2 is YSYEKL in the germline V gene. The CDR3 region has the DNA TGCGCCAGCAGCCTACAAGGGGCGTCTAATGAAAAACTGTTTTTT. Residues: CASSLQGASNEKLFF.

The gene calls are TRBV6-4 and TRBJ1-2; weak D call: TRBD1 (6 bases). V was trimmed by 6 bases and J by 4 bases, leaving 15 bases between them. CDR3 size: 14 residues. CDR1 and CDR2 (germline): MRHNA, SNTAGT. Here the CDR3 DNA reads TGTGCCAGCAGGCCGGGCGGGGGCGTCTATGGCTACACCTTC. Its translation: CASRPGGGVYGYTF.

CDR3 protein: CASSHSGGGYEQYF. As DNA, the CDR3 is TGTGCCAGCAGTCACAGCGGGGGGGGTTACGAGCAGTACTTC. The J gene is TRBJ2-7, the V gene TRBV2, with 10 nucleotides matching TRBD2. The V gene's germline CDR1 is SNHLY and CDR2 FYNNEI. V dropped 5 bases and J dropped 4; count of bases not matched to a gene: 5. CDR3 size: 14 residues.

The rearrangement links TRBV7-9 to TRBJ2-1, with TRBD2 matching over 13 bases. The ends lost 5 bases at V and 4 bases at J; junction bases unmatched: 8. Germline lookup yields CDR1 SEHNR and CDR2 FQNEAQ (reference sequence). CDR3 length: 17 amino acids. This CDR3 is CASSPPWTSGSYNEQFF. DNA for the CDR3: TGTGCCAGCAGCCCCCCCTGGACTAGCGGGAGTTACAATGAGCAGTTCTTC.

In this sample, this clone turned up a few times. V usage is TRBV28 and J usage is TRBJ1-6, with 7 bases that match TRBD1. CDR3 length: 16 residues. The V gene's germline CDR1 is MDHEN and CDR2 SYDVKM. Trimming removed 6 bases from V and 0 bases from J; junction bases left unmatched: 5. CDR3 protein: CASRQGSLSYNSPLHF. The CDR3 DNA reads TGTGCCAGCAGACAGGGGTCTCTCTCCTATAATTCACCCCTCCACTTT.

V usage is TRBV11-2 and J usage is TRBJ2-3, with 7 bases aligning to TRBD2. CDR3 size: 16 residues. The germline V gene encodes CDR1 SGHAT and CDR2 FQNNGV. V was clipped by 5 bases and J by 5 bases; unmatched bases: 13. CDR3 nucleotides: TGTGCCAGCAGCCCCCGGGGCGGGGGAAGAGGAGATACGCAGTATTTT. Protein sequence: CASSPRGGGRGDTQYF.